This T cell receptor (beta chain) comes out of a study of shared clonotypes between healthy human individuals. Overall study results and limits: Between a few donors, naive CD4 clonotypes were shared at a level of about 5%. Rarefaction indicated that sorted-subset sequencing remained incomplete although depth was large.

Clones were sequenced by immunoSEQ multiplex PCR, and TCRdb holds only the in-frame ones, with some missing. Found here are nearly 1,000,000 clones, over 60% of them singletons; the top ten hold about 1.5%. CDR3 length: 13 amino acids. Trimming stripped 4 bases from V and 0 bases from J, with 8 bases between. Germline CDR1 reads SGDLS; CDR2 reads YYNGEE. As concerns this clone: Its antigen is currently unknown.

Sequenced sample: memory CD4+ T cells sorted from blood. Specified subset: CD45RA-negative fraction. This receptor was obtained from a man aged 18-30 years in good health. The chain combines TRBV9 with TRBJ2-7, with D maybe TRBD1 (6 bases). The CDR3 loop is CASSLQGSYEQYF. The CDR3 bases are TGTGCCAGCAGCCTACAGGGCTCCTACGAGCAGTACTTC.